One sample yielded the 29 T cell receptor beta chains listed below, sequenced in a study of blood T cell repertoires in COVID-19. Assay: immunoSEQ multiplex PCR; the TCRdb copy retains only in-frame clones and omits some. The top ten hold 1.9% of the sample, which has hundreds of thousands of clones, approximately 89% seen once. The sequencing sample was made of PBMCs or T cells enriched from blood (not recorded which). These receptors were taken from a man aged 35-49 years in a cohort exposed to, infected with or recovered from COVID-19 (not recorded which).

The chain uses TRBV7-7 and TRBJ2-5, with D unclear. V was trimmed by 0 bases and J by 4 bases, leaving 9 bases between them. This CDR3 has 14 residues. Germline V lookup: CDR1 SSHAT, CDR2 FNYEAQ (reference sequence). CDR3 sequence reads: CASSLATGLETQYF. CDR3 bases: TGTGCCAGCAGCTTAGCAACGGGTTTAGAGACCCAGTACTTC.

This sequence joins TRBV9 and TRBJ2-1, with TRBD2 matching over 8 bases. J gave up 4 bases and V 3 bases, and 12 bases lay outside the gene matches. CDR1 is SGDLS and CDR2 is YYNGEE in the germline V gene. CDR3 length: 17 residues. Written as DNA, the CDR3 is TGTGCCAGCAGCGACCGACTCCGGACTAGCAGTTACAATGAGCAGTTCTTC. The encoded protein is CASSDRLRTSSYNEQFF.

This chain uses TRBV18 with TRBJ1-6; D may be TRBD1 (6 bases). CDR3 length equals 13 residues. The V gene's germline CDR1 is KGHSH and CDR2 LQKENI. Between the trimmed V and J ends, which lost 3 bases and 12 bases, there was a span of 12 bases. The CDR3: CASSPDRGGPLHF. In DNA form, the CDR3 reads TGTGCCAGCTCACCGGACAGAGGTGGACCCCTCCACTTT. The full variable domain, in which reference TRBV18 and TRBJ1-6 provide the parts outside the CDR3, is NAGVMQNPRHLVRRRGQEARLRCSPMKGHSHVYWYRQLPEEGLKFMVYLQKENIIDESGMPKERFSAEFPKEGPSILRIQQVVRGDSAAYFCASSPDRGGPLHFGNGTRLTVT.

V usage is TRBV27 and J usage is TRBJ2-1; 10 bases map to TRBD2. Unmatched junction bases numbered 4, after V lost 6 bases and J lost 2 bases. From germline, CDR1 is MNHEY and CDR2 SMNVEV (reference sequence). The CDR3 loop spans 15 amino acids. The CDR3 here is CASRASGRPYNEQFF. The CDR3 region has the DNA TGTGCCAGCAGGGCTAGCGGGAGACCCTACAATGAGCAGTTCTTC.

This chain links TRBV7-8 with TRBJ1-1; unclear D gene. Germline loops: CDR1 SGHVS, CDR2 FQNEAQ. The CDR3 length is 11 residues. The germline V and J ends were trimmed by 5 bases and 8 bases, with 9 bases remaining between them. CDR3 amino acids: CASSPFREAFF. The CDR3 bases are TGTGCCAGCAGCCCATTCAGGGAAGCTTTCTTT.

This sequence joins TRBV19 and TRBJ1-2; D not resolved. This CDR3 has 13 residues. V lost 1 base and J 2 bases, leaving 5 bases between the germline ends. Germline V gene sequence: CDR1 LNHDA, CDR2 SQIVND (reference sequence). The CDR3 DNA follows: TGTGCCAGTAGTATAGGCGTGAACTATGGCTACACCTTC. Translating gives CASSIGVNYGYTF.

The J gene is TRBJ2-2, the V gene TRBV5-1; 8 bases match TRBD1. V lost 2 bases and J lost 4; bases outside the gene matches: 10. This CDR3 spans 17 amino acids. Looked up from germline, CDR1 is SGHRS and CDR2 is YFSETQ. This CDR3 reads CASSFGGTGGGTGELFF. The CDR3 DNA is TGCGCCAGCAGCTTCGGAGGAACAGGGGGAGGCACCGGGGAGCTGTTTTTT.

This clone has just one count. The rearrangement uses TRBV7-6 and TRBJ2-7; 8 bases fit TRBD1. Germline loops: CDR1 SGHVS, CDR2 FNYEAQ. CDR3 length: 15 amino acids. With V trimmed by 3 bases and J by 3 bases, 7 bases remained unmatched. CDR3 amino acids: CASSLGQAVHYEQYF. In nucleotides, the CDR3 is TGTGCCAGCAGCTTGGGACAGGCAGTTCACTACGAGCAGTACTTC. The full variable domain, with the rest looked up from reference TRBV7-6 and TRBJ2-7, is GAGVSQSPRYKVTKRGQDVALRCDPISGHVSLYWYRQALGQGPEFLTYFNYEAQQDKSGLPNDRFSAERPEGSISTLTIQRTEQRDSAMYRCASSLGQAVHYEQYFGPGTRLTVT.

For the CDR3, the DNA is TGTGCTAGTGGTTTGATACAGGGGCCATCAGCAAAGGAGCAGTACTTC. This gives the protein CASGLIQGPSAKEQYF. V gene TRBV12-5 combines with J gene TRBJ2-7; 7 bases agree with TRBD1. Germline CDR1 reads LGHNT; CDR2 reads FRNRAP. Trimming removed 2 bases from V and 7 bases from J; junction bases left unmatched: 14. This CDR3 contains 16 residues.

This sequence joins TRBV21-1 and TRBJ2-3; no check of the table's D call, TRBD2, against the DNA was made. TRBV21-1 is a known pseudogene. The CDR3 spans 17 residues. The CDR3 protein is CASSKVYGSKRTDTQYF. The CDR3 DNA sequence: TGTGCCAGCAGCAAAGTGTACGGGAGCAAAAGGACAGATACGCAGTATTTT.

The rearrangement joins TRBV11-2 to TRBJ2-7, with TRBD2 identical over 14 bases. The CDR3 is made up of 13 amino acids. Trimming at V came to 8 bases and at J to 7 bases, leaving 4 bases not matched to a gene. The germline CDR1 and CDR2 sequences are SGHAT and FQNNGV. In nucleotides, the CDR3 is TGTGCCAGCCGACTAGCGGGAGGGCTAGAGCAGTACTTC. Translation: CASRLAGGLEQYF.

The DNA of the CDR3 is TGTGCCAGCAGTTTGACAGGGAGGTATGGCTACACCTTC. Amino acids: CASSLTGRYGYTF. The gene calls are TRBV28 and TRBJ1-2, with 7 bases fitting TRBD1. The CDR3 runs to 13 residues. After removal of 3 bases from V and 5 bases from J, the junction contained 3 bases not matched to a gene. CDR1 is MDHEN, CDR2 SYDVKM, per germline.

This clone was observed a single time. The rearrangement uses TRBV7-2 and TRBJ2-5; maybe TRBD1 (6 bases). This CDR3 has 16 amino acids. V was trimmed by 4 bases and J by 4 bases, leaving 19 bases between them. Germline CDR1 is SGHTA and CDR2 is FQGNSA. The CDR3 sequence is CASSYKGQGPRETQYF. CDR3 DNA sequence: TGTGCCAGCAGCTATAAGGGACAAGGTCCCCGAGAGACCCAGTACTTC.

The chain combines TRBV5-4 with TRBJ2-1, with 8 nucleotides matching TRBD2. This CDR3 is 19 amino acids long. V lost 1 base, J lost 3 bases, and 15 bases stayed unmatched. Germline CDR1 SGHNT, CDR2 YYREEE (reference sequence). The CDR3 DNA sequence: TGTGCCAGCAGCTTGCTCGGTAGCGGGATCACACCCAACTACAATGAGCAGTTCTTC. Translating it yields CASSLLGSGITPNYNEQFF. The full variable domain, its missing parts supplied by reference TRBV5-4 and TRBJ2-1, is ETGVTQSPTHLIKTRGQQVTLRCSSQSGHNTVSWYQQALGQGPQFIFQYYREEENGRGNFPPRFSGLQFPNYSSELNVNALELDDSALYLCASSLLGSGITPNYNEQFFGPGTRLTVL.

The CDR3 sequence is CASSDRQGNYGYTF. The CDR3 region has the DNA TGTGCCAGCAGCGACAGACAGGGAAACTATGGCTACACCTTC. The genes are TRBV9 and TRBJ1-2, with 7 positions matching TRBD1. The V segment lost 3 bases and the J segment 2 bases; nucleotides outside the gene matches: 4. Germline loops: CDR1 SGDLS, CDR2 YYNGEE. This CDR3 has 14 residues.

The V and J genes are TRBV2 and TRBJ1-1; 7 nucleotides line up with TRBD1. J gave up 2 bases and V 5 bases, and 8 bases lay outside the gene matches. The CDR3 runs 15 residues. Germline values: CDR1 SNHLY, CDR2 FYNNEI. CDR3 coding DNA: TGTGCCAGCAGTCCACTACAGGGGATCAACACTGAAGCTTTCTTT. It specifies CASSPLQGINTEAFF.

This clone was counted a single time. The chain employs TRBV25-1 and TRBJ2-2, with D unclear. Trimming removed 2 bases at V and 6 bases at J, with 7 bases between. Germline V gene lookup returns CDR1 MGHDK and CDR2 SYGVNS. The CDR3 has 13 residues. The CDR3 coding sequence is TGTGCCAGCAGTGAAATAACAGCCGGGGAGCTGTTTTTT. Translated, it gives CASSEITAGELFF.

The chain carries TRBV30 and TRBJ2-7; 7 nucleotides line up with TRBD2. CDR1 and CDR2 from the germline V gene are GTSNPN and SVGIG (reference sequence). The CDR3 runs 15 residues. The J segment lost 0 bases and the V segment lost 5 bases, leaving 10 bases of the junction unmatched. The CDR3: CAWESGGRPSYEQYF. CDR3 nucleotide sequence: TGTGCCTGGGAGTCGGGGGGACGACCCTCCTACGAGCAGTACTTC. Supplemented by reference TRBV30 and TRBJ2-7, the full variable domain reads SQTIHQWPATLVQPVGSPLSLECTVEGTSNPNLYWYRQAAGRGLQLLFYSVGIGQISSEVPQNLSASRPQDRQFILSSKKLLLSDSGFYLCAWESGGRPSYEQYFGPGTRLTVT.

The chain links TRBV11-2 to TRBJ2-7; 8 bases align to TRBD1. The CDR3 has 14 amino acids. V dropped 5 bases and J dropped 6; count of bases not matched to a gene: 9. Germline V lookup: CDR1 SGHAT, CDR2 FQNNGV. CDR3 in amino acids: CASSPAQGAGEQYF. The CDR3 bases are TGTGCCAGCAGCCCCGCCCAGGGGGCAGGCGAGCAGTACTTC.

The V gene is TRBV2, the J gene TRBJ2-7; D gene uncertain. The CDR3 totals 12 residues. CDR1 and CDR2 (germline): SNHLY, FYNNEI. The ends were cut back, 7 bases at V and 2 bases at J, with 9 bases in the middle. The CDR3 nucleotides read TGTGCCAGCACGGTCCGAGCCTACGAGCAGTACTTC. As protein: CASTVRAYEQYF.

The CDR3 protein is CASGQDNPYEQYF. In DNA, the CDR3 is TGTGCCAGCGGGCAGGATAACCCCTACGAGCAGTACTTC. The chain uses TRBV28 and TRBJ2-7, with no clear D. This CDR3 contains 13 residues. Trimming stripped 8 bases from V and 2 bases from J, with 13 bases between. Germline CDR1 and CDR2: MDHEN and SYDVKM.

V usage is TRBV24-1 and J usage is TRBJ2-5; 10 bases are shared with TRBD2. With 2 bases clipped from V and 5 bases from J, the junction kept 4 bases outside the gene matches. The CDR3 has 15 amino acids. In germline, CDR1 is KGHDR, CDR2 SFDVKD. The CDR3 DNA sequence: TGTGCCACCAGTGATTCGCTAGCGGGAGTGGAGACCCAGTACTTC. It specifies CATSDSLAGVETQYF.

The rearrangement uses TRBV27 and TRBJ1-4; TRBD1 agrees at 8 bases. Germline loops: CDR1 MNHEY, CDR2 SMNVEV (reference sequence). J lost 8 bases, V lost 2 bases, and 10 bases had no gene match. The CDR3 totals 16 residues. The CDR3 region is CASSLRAGGVGEKLFF. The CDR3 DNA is TGTGCCAGCAGTTTAAGGGCAGGGGGCGTTGGCGAAAAACTGTTTTTT. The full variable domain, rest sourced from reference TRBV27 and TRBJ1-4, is EAQVTQNPRYLITVTGKKLTVTCSQNMNHEYMSWYRQDPGLGLRQIYYSMNVEVTDKGDVPEGYKVSRKEKRNFPLILESPSPNQTSLYFCASSLRAGGVGEKLFFGSGTQLSVL.

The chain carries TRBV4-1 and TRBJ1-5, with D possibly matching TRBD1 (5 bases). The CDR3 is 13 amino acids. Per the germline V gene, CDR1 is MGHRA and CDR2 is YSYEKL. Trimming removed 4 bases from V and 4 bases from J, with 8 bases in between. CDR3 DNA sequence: TGCGCCAGCAGCCTCAGGGAAAATCAGCCCCAGCATTTT. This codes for CASSLRENQPQHF.

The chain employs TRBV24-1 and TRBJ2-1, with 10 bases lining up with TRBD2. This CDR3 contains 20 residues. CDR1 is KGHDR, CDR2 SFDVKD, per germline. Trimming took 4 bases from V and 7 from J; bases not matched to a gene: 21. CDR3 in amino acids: CATSDRTGTSVEKGPNEQFF. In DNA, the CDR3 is TGTGCCACCAGTGACCGAACCGGGACTAGCGTCGAAAAGGGTCCGAATGAGCAGTTCTTC.

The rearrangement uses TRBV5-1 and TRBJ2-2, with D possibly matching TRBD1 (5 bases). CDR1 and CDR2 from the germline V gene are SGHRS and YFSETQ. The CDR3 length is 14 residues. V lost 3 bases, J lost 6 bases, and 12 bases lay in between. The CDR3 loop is CASSSFLGPGELFF. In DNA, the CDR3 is TGCGCCAGCAGCTCCTTCCTGGGGCCCGGGGAGCTGTTTTTT.

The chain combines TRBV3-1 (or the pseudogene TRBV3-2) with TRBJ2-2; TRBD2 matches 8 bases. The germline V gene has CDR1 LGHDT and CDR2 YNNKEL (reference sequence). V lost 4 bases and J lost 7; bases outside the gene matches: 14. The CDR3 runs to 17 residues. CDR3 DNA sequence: TGTGCCAGCAGCCCCGGACATTCCGGGGGGGGTGTCGGGGAGCTGTTTTTT. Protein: CASSPGHSGGGVGELFF.

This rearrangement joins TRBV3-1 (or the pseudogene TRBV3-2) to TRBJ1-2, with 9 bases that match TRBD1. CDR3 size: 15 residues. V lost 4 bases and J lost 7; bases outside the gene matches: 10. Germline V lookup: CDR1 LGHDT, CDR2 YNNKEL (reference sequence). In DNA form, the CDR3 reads TGTGCCAGCAGCCCCCAGGGACAGGGATCGGCTGGCTACACCTTC. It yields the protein CASSPQGQGSAGYTF.

CDR3 bases: TGTGCCAGCAGCTTAGATTCGGAGGCTAGCGGGAGGGGAGATACGCAGTATTTT. Encoded protein: CASSLDSEASGRGDTQYF. The V gene is TRBV11-2, the J gene TRBJ2-3; 12 bases are shared with TRBD2. Germline values: CDR1 SGHAT, CDR2 FQNNGV. CDR3 size: 18 residues. Trimming at V came to 0 bases and at J to 5 bases, leaving 9 bases not matched to a gene.